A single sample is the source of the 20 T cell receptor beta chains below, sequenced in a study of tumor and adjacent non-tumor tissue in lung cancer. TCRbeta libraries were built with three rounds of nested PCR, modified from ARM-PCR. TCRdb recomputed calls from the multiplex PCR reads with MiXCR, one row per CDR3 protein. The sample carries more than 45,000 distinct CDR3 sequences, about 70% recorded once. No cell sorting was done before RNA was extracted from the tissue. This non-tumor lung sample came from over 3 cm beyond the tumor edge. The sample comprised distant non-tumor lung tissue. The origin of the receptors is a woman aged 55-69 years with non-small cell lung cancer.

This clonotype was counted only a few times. This CDR3 reads CASSPFYNNQPQHF. CDR3 DNA sequence: TGTGCCAGCAGCCCCTTCTATAACAATCAGCCCCAGCATTTT. The chain combines TRBV6-4 with TRBJ1-5; no clear D gene. Germline CDR1 and CDR2: MRHNA and SNTAGT. This CDR3 spans 14 amino acids. Deletions cut 6 bases from V and 3 bases from J, with 12 bases between.

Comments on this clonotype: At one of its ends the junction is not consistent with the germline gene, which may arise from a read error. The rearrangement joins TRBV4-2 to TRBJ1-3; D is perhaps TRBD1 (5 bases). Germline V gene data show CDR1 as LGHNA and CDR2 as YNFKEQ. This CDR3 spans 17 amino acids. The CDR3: CASSQDGDGRVGNTTYF. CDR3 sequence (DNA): TGTGCCAGCAGCCAAGATGGGGACGGAAGGGTTGGAAACACCACATATTTT.

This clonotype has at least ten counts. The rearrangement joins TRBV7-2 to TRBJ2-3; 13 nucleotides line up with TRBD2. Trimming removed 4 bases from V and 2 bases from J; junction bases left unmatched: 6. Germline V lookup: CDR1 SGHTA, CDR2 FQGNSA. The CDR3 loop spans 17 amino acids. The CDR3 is CASSSRLAGGITDTQYF. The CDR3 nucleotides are TGTGCCAGCAGCTCCCGACTAGCGGGGGGCATCACAGATACGCAGTATTTT.

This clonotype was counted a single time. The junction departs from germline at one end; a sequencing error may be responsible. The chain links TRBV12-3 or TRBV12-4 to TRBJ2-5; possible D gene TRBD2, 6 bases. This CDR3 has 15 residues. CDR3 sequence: CASSFFLTGVETHYF. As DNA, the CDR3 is TGTGCCAGCAGTTTCTTCCTAACGGGAGTAGAGACCCATTACTTC.

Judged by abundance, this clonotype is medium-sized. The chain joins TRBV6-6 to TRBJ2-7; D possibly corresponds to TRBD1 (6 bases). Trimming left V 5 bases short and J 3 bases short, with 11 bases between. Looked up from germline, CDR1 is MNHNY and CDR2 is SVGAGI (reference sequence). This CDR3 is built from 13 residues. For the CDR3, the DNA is TGTGCCAGCAGTACGCAACAGGGCTACGAGCAGTACTTC. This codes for CASSTQQGYEQYF.

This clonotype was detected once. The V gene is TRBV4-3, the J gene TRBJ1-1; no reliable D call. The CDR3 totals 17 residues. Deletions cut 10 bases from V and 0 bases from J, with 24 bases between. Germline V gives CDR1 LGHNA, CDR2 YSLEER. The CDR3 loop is CANSQASFNSMNTEAFF. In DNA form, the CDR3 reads TGCGCCAACAGTCAAGCAAGTTTCAATTCTATGAACACTGAAGCTTTCTTT.

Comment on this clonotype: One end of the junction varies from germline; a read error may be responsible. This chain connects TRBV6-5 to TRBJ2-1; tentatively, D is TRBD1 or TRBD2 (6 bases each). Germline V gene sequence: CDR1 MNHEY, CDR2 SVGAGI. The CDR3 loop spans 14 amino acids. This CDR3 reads CASMRQAKGGEEYF. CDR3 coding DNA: TGTGCCAGCATGAGACAGGCTAAGGGAGGTGAGGAGTACTTC.

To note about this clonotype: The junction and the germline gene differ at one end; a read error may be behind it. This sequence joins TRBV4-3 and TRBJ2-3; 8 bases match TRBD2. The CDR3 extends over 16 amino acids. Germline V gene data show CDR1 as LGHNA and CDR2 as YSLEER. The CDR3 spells CASSKMEAGGTGTQYF. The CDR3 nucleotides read TGCGCCAGCAGCAAGATGGAGGCGGGGGGAACAGGTACGCAGTATTTT.

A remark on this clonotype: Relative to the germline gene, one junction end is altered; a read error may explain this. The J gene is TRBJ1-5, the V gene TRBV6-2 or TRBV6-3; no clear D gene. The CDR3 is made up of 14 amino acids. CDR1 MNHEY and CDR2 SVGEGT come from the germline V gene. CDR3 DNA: TGTGCCAACAGTTTCGCGTACACCGATCAGCCCCAGCATTTT. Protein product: CANSFAYTDQPQHF.

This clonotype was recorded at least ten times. The CDR3 DNA sequence: TGCGCCAGCAGCCAAGAAAGGGGCACACGAGGTAGGGCAAAACAGCATTTT. This gives the protein CASSQERGTRGRAKQHF. The rearrangement links TRBV4-3 to TRBJ1-5; tentatively, D is TRBD1 (5 bases). The CDR3 spans 17 residues. Germline CDR1 is LGHNA and CDR2 is YSLEER. Trimming pared 0 bases from V and 13 bases from J, leaving 25 bases between.

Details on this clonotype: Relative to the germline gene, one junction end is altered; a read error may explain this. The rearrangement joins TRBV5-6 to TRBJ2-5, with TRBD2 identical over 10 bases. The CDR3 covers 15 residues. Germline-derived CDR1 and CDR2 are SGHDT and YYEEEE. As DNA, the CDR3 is TGTGCCAACAGCACGACTAGCGGGCTCCTGGAAACCCAGTACTTC. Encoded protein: CANSTTSGLLETQYF.

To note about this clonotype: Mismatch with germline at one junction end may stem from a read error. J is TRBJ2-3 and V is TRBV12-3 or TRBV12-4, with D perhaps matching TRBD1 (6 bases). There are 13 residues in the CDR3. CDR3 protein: CGSNFGRTDTQNF. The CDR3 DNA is TGTGGCAGCAATTTTGGGCGGACAGATACGCAGAATTTT.

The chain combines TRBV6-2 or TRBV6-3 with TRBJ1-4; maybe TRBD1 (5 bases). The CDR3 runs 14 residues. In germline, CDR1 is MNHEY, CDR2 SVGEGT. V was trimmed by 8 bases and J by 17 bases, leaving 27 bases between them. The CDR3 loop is CASCSGGAGEKVFF. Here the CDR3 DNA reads TGTGCCAGCTGTAGCGGTGGGGCCGGTGAAAAAGTATTTTTT.

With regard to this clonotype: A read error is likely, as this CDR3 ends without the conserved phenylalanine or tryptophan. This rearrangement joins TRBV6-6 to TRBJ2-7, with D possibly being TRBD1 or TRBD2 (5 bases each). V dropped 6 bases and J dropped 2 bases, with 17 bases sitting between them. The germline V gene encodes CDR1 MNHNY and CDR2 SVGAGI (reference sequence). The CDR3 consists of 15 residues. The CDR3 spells CASRLTGGAPYEQYL. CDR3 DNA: TGTGCCAGCAGATTAACAGGAGGCGCGCCCTACGAGCAGTACTTA.

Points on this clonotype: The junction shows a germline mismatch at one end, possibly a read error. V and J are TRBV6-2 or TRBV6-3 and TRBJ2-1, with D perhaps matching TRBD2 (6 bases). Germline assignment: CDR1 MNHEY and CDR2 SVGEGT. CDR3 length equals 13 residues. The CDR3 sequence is CANSIGRGGEEFF. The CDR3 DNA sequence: TGTGCCAACAGCATAGGGCGGGGAGGTGAGGAGTTCTTC.

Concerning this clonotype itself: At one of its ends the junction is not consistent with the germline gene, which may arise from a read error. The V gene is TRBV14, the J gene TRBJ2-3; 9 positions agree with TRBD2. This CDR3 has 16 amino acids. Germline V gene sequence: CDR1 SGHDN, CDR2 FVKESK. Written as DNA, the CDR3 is TGTGCCAGACAGAAGGGAAGCGGGACTAGCACAGATACACAGTATTTT. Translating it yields CARQKGSGTSTDTQYF.

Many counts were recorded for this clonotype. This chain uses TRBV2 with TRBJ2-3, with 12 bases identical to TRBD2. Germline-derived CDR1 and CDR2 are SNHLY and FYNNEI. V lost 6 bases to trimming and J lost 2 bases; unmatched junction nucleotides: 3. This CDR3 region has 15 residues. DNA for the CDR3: TGTGCCAGCAGGAGGACTAGCGGGGCCACAGATACGCAGTATTTT. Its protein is CASRRTSGATDTQYF.

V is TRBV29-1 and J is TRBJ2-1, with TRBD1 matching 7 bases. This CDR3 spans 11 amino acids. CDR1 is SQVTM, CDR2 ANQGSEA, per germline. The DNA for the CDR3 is TGCAGTGTCGTCAGGGGGAATGAGCAGTTCTTC. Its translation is CSVVRGNEQFF.

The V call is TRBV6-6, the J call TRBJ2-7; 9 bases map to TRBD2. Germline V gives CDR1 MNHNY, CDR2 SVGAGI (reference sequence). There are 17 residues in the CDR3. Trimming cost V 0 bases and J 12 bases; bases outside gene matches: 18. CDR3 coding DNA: TGTGCCAGCAGTTACTCAACGTTGACTAGCGGAACCTACGAGGGGTACTTC. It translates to CASSYSTLTSGTYEGYF.

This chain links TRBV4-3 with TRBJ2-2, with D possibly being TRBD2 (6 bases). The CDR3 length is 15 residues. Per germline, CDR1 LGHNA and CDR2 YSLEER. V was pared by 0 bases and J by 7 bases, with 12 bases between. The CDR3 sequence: CASSQDAAGIGELFF. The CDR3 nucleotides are TGCGCCAGCAGCCAAGATGCGGCGGGAATCGGGGAGCTGTTTTTT.